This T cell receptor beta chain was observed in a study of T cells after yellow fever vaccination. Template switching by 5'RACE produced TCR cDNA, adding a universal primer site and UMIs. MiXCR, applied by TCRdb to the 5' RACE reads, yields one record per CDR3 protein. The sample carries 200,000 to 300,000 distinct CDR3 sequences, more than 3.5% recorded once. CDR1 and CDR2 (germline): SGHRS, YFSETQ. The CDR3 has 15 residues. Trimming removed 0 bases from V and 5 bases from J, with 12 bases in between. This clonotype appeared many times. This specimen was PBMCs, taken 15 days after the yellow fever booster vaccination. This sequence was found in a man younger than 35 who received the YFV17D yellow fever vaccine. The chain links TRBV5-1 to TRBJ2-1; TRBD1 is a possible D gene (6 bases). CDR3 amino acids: CASSLGGLINNEQFF. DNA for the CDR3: TGCGCCAGCAGCTTGGGGGGGCTCATCAACAATGAGCAGTTCTTC.